Listed below are T cell receptor beta chains from one sample, sequenced in a study of T cells in Graves' hyperthyroidism and ophthalmopathy. A single record per CDR3 protein comes from TCRdb applying MiXCR to the multiplex PCR reads. This table holds fewer than 250,000 distinct CDR3 sequences, roughly 18% found once. The sequencing input was blood. The receptors were gathered from a man in his forties or fifties with Graves' hyperthyroidism. CDR3s include the opening cysteine and the closing phenylalanine or tryptophan. Fields, in order: V gene, clone size, D gene, J gene, CDR3 protein, CDR3 DNA. The D gene is left open where the match is weak. For some rows the clone size is stated as once, few or many, or as a class when expanded; others skip it.

TRBV19	few	TRBD1	TRBJ1-3	CASSRGTERSGNTIYF	TGTGCCAGTAGTCGTGGGACAGAACGCTCTGGAAACACCATATATTTT
TRBV12-3/TRBV12-4	few	.	TRBJ2-3	CASSLMSGDSTDTQYF	TGTGCCAGCAGTTTAATGAGCGGTGATAGCACAGATACGCAGTATTTT
TRBV11-2	many	.	TRBJ2-3	CASSSIGLIGVPDTQYF	TGTGCCAGCAGCTCAATCGGGCTTATCGGGGTGCCAGATACGCAGTATTTT
TRBV25-1	.	TRBD1	TRBJ2-1	CASKGQGFYNEQFF	TGTGCCAGCAAGGGACAGGGCTTCTACAATGAGCAGTTCTTC
TRBV24-1	many	.	TRBJ1-6	CATSDFSRRNSPLHF	TGTGCCACCAGTGATTTTTCCAGGAGGAATTCACCCCTCCACTTT
TRBV12-3/TRBV12-4	.	TRBD2	TRBJ2-1	CASRELAGDYNEQFF	TGTGCCAGCAGAGAACTAGCGGGGGACTACAATGAGCAGTTCTTC
TRBV5-6	few	.	TRBJ2-5	CASSGAVWGETQYF	TGTGCCAGCAGCGGGGCGGTTTGGGGAGAGACCCAGTACTTC
TRBV5-1	many	.	TRBJ1-2	CASSADTGKANGYTF	TGCGCCAGCAGCGCCGATACAGGGAAGGCAAATGGCTACACCTTC
TRBV7-9	.	TRBD1	TRBJ1-1	CASSIPTGETEAFF	TGTGCCAGCAGCATCCCGACAGGGGAAACTGAAGCTTTCTTT
TRBV20-1	many	.	TRBJ1-2	CSARDQGLQRYGYTF	TGCAGTGCTAGAGATCAAGGGTTGCAACGCTATGGCTACACCTTC
TRBV27	.	.	TRBJ2-2	CASSHPAGGTGELFF	TGTGCCAGCAGTCACCCGGCTGGGGGAACCGGGGAGCTGTTTTTT
TRBV7-2	few	TRBD2	TRBJ2-7	CASSLEREDYEQYF	TGTGCCAGCAGCTTAGAGCGGGAGGACTACGAGCAGTACTTC
TRBV28	many	TRBD2	TRBJ2-7	CASSSSTAPPGGYEQYF	TGTGCCAGCAGTTCATCGACTGCCCCGCCGGGAGGCTACGAGCAGTACTTC
TRBV3-1	.	TRBD2	TRBJ2-1	CASSQDLRLALNEQFF	TGTGCCAGCAGCCAAGATCTGCGACTAGCCCTCAATGAGCAGTTCTTC
TRBV6-1	few	.	TRBJ1-5	CASSRRGGYSNQPQHF	TGTGCCAGCAGCCGAAGGGGGGGGTATAGCAATCAGCCCCAGCATTTT
TRBV30	many	TRBD2	TRBJ2-7	CAWRVFRDYDSYEQYF	TGTGCCTGGAGGGTCTTTCGGGACTACGATAGCTACGAGCAGTACTTC
TRBV2	many	TRBD2	TRBJ2-7	CASGGAIEKYEQYF	TGTGCCTCCGGGGGGGCTATCGAGAAATACGAGCAGTACTTC
TRBV11-2	few	.	TRBJ2-7	CASSSARDEQYF	TGTGCCAGCAGCTCAGCCAGGGACGAGCAGTACTTC
TRBV3-1	many	.	TRBJ1-4	CASSQQGSGEKLFF	TGTGCCAGCAGCCAACAAGGGAGCGGTGAAAAACTGTTTTTT
TRBV7-9	.	.	TRBJ2-4	CASSPVGGRNIQYF	TGTGCCAGCAGCCCCGTGGGGGGTAGAAACATTCAGTACTTC
TRBV11-2	many	.	TRBJ2-3	CASSRDRGRTDTQYF	TGTGCCAGCAGCCGCGACCGGGGTCGGACAGATACGCAGTATTTT
TRBV6-2/TRBV6-3	many	.	TRBJ1-1	CASSYRHGPKNTEAFF	TGTGCCAGCAGTTATCGACACGGACCGAAGAACACTGAAGCTTTCTTT
TRBV20-1	few	TRBD1	TRBJ2-1	CSASSGSFISGTGGQGQFF	TGCAGTGCTAGTTCGGGGTCTTTTATTTCCGGGACAGGGGGCCAGGGGCAGTTCTTC
TRBV3-1	few	.	TRBJ2-2	CASRLRDRGQGGELFF	TGTGCCAGCAGACTCCGGGACCGCGGGCAGGGCGGGGAGCTGTTTTTT
TRBV27	few	.	TRBJ2-3	CASSLYGRASTDTQYF	TGTGCCAGCAGTTTATACGGGAGAGCTAGCACAGATACGCAGTATTTT
TRBV2	many	.	TRBJ2-5	CASSDRVETQYF	TGTGCCAGCAGTGACAGGGTGGAGACCCAGTACTTC
TRBV5-1	many	.	TRBJ1-1	CASSVQANTEAFF	TGCGCCAGCAGTGTACAGGCGAACACTGAAGCTTTCTTT
TRBV19	.	TRBD1	TRBJ1-2	CASSPLTGTDNYGYTF	TGTGCCAGTAGTCCACTCACCGGGACAGACAACTATGGCTACACCTTC
TRBV11-2	.	.	TRBJ2-4	CASHLSGQNIQYF	TGTGCCAGCCATCTCTCGGGCCAAAACATTCAGTACTTC
TRBV6-1	many	.	TRBJ1-6	CASSEAPQGVDNSPLHF	TGTGCCAGCAGTGAAGCCCCGCAGGGTGTCGATAATTCACCCCTCCACTTT
TRBV5-1	many	TRBD1	TRBJ2-7	CASSFTPGTGGAYEQYF	TGCGCCAGCAGCTTTACCCCTGGGACAGGGGGCGCTTACGAGCAGTACTTC
TRBV28	many	.	TRBJ2-7	CASRLQTGSYEQYF	TGTGCCAGCAGACTCCAGACGGGATCCTACGAGCAGTACTTC
TRBV28	few	TRBD2	TRBJ2-7	CASSLRGTTSYEQYF	TGTGCCAGCAGTTTACGTGGGACTACTTCCTACGAGCAGTACTTC
TRBV3-1	.	.	TRBJ1-2	CASSQDRERGQGYTF	TGTGCCAGCAGCCAAGATCGAGAGAGGGGTCAGGGCTACACCTTC
TRBV6-2/TRBV6-3	few	.	TRBJ2-3	CASWEAGDTQYF	TGTGCCAGCTGGGAGGCCGGAGATACGCAGTATTTT
TRBV30	many	TRBD1	TRBJ1-1	CAWSPQGKDTEAFF	TGTGCCTGGAGTCCACAGGGGAAGGACACTGAAGCTTTCTTT
TRBV5-4	.	TRBD1	TRBJ2-2	CASSQGQGATGELFF	TGTGCCAGCAGCCAAGGACAGGGTGCCACCGGGGAGCTGTTTTTT
TRBV28	many	.	TRBJ2-7	CASRVSGPSYEQYF	TGTGCCAGCAGAGTTAGCGGACCATCCTACGAGCAGTACTTC
TRBV27	few	.	TRBJ2-7	CASSLIDTAYEQYF	TGTGCCAGCAGTTTAATAGATACGGCCTACGAGCAGTACTTC
TRBV13	few	TRBD1	TRBJ1-3	CASSYRRTGARNTIYF	TGTGCCAGCAGCTATCGTCGGACAGGGGCTAGAAACACCATATATTTT
TRBV12-3/TRBV12-4	.	TRBD2	TRBJ2-7	CASSFTSSGSREQYF	TGTGCCAGCAGTTTTACCAGTAGCGGGAGCCGGGAGCAGTACTTC
TRBV4-2	few	.	TRBJ2-2	CASSQAPVGARGSGELFF	TGTGCCAGCAGCCAGGCCCCAGTTGGCGCTCGGGGCTCCGGGGAGCTGTTTTTT
TRBV3-1	many	TRBD2	TRBJ2-3	CASSQGVAGSTDTQYF	TGTGCCAGCAGCCAAGGGGTAGCGGGAAGCACAGATACGCAGTATTTT
TRBV15	.	.	TRBJ2-3	CATSTIRTDTQYF	TGTGCCACCAGCACCATACGCACAGATACGCAGTATTTT
TRBV20-1	.	.	TRBJ2-7	CSALFDAYEQYF	TGCAGTGCTCTTTTCGACGCCTACGAACAGTACTTC
TRBV29-1	few	.	TRBJ2-1	CSVGHSEQFF	TGCAGCGTTGGTCATAGTGAGCAGTTCTTC
TRBV6-1	.	.	TRBJ1-1	CASSERGNTEAFF	TGTGCCAGCAGTGAACGGGGGAACACTGAAGCTTTCTTT
TRBV11-3	many	TRBD2	TRBJ2-5	CASSRRTSGMETQYF	TGTGCCAGCAGCAGGAGGACTAGCGGGATGGAGACCCAGTACTTC
TRBV19	few	.	TRBJ1-2	CASSVRDAYGYTF	TGTGCCAGTAGTGTCCGGGACGCCTATGGCTACACCTTC
TRBV5-1	.	.	TRBJ1-2	CASSPPGVPGYTF	TGCGCCAGCAGCCCACCCGGGGTGCCCGGCTACACCTTC
TRBV2	few	.	TRBJ2-3	CASSEWADTQYF	TGTGCCAGCAGTGAGTGGGCAGATACGCAGTATTTT
TRBV11-2	many	.	TRBJ2-1	CASSPPTDLYGGNEQFF	TGTGCCAGCAGCCCCCCGACAGATCTCTATGGGGGTAATGAGCAGTTCTTC
TRBV27	many	.	TRBJ1-1	CASSLRKGRTEAFF	TGTGCCAGCAGTTTGCGGAAGGGTAGAACTGAAGCTTTCTTT
TRBV14	many	.	TRBJ2-5	CASSLNAGRRWETQYF	TGTGCCAGCAGTTTAAACGCGGGACGGAGGTGGGAGACCCAGTACTTC
TRBV7-8	many	.	TRBJ2-7	CASSPVGRDGSYEQYF	TGTGCCAGCAGCCCGGTTGGCCGGGACGGATCCTACGAGCAGTACTTC
TRBV7-3	many	.	TRBJ2-3	CASSRGQPDTQYF	TGTGCCAGCAGCCGAGGACAACCAGATACGCAGTATTTT
TRBV7-2	.	.	TRBJ1-2	CASSLSLGGRYGYTF	TGTGCCAGCAGCTTATCTTTGGGGGGTCGGTATGGCTACACCTTC
TRBV12-3/TRBV12-4	.	.	TRBJ2-4	CASSLRRPLGIQYF	TGTGCCAGCAGTTTAAGGCGGCCTCTGGGCATTCAGTACTTC
TRBV2	many	TRBD1	TRBJ2-7	CASKWDRDTEQYF	TGTGCCAGCAAATGGGACAGGGATACCGAGCAGTACTTC